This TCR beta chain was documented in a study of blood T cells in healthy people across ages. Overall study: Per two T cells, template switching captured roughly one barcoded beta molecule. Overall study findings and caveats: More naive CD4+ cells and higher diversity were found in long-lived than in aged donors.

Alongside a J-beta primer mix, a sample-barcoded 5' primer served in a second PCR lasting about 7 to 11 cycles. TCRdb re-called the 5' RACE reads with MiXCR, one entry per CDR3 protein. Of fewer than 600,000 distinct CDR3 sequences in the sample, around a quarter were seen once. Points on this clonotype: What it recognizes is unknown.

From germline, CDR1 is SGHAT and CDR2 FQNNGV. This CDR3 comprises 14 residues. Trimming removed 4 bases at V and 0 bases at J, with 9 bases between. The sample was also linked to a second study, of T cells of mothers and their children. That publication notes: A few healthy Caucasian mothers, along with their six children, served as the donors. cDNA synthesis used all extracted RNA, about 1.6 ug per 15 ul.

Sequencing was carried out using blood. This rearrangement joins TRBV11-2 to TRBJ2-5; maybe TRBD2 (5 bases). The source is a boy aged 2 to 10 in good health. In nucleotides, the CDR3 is TGTGCCAGCAGCTCGGTCGGGGACCAAGAGACCCAGTACTTC. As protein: CASSSVGDQETQYF.